Sequencing of this TCR beta chain was carried out in a study of regulatory T cells. A couple of CD3G-deficient patients had more severe autoimmunity; all had some. Patients aged 2 to 39 years had fewer naive and more memory CD4+ and CD8+ T cells. General study findings and limits: Control CD8+ cells showed a nonsignificant trend toward higher Shannon entropy than patient CD8+ cells. Regulatory T cells showed the strongest V-J pair restriction and V/J gene skewing among patient repertoires.

Concerning this clone itself: Its specificity is unknown.

The primer mix had 52 TRBV and 13 TRBJ primers. Method: immunoSEQ multiplex PCR; TCRdb's copy keeps in-frame clones and lacks some. The data show approximately 9,300 clones, 84% seen once. The sequencing input was CD8+ T cells sorted from blood. The TCR originated in a person aged 18 to 35 with CD3G deficiency.

CDR3 sequence (DNA): TGTGCCAGCAGTTTATTCGGCGGGGCCGAGCAGTACTTC. Its translation: CASSLFGGAEQYF. The V call is TRBV28, the J call TRBJ2-7; maybe TRBD2 (6 bases). With 1 base removed from V and 6 bases from J, the gap between germline ends came to 10 bases. CDR1 is MDHEN and CDR2 is SYDVKM in the germline V gene. The CDR3 runs to 13 residues.